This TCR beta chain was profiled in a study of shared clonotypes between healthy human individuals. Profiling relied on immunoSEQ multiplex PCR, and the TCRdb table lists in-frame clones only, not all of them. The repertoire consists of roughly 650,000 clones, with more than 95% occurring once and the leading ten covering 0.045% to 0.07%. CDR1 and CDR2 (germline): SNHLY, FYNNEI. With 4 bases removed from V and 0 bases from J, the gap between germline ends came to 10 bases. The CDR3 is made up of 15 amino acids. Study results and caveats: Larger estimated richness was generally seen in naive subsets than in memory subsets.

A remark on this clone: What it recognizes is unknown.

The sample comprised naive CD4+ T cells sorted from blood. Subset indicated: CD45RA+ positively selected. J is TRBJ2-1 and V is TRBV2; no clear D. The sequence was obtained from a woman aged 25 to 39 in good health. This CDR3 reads CASSASHSSYNEQFF. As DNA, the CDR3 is TGTGCCAGCAGTGCGTCCCACAGCTCCTACAATGAGCAGTTCTTC.